This T cell receptor (beta chain) appears in the sequencing data of a study of cytomegalovirus exposure and HLA in healthy donors. General observations from the study: 150 to 200 TCR beta chains were listed as cytomegalovirus-associated. Serostatus for CMV was the only available immune exposure information. V- and J-gene trimming of TCR beta was linked (in a later analysis) to a missense DCLRE1C variant. Earlier results showed most TCR beta V segments being productive about 87% or about 30% of the time.

The PCR was carried out with 60 Vbeta primers and 13 Jbeta primers. Assay used: immunoSEQ multiplex PCR; TCRdb lists only in-frame clones, some missing. The table for this sample gives 150,000 to 250,000 clones. Note on this clone: Its specificity is not known.

Germline CDR1 and CDR2: SGHVS and FNYEAQ. Deletions cut 1 base from V and 5 bases from J, with 14 bases between. The CDR3 totals 16 residues. The chain is built from TRBV7-6 and TRBJ1-4; D gene ambiguous. The sample consisted of PBMCs. This clonotype originated in a boy aged 5-17 years in good health and CMV-seronegative. Here the CDR3 reads CASSLVGRGRNEKLFF. The DNA for the CDR3 is TGTGCCAGCAGCTTAGTGGGGAGAGGAAGGAATGAAAAACTGTTTTTT.